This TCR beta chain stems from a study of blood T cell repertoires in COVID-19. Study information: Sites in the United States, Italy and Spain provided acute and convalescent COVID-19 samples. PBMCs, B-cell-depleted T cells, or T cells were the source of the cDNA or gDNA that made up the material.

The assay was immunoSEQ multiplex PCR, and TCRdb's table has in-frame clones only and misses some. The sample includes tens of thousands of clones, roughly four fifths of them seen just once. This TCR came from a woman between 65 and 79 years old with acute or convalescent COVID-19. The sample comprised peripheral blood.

The CDR3 region has the DNA TGTGCCAGCAGGGATTCCCGGGACAGTCGGGAAAAACTGTTTTTT. This encodes CASRDSRDSREKLFF. This sequence joins TRBV28 and TRBJ1-4, with TRBD1 matching 7 bases. The CDR3 runs 15 residues. Trimming at V came to 6 bases and at J to 8 bases, leaving 12 bases not matched to a gene. Germline CDR1 is MDHEN and CDR2 is SYDVKM.